The next 30 T cell receptor beta chains were all read from a single sample in a study of OX40 agonist ivuxolimab in advanced cancers. The protocol used for the library was the immunoSEQ multiplex PCR assay. Not all clones reach the TCRdb copy of this immuneACCESS table, which keeps in-frame sequences only. Checked studies attribute under half of the gap to unresolved V genes and leave the rest unexplained. Here the sample has 80,000 to 85,000 clones; approximately 86% occur a single time. The top ten clonotypes cover over 5% of the sample. The sequencing here drew on CD4+ or CD8+ T cells sorted from blood, taken in a trial of the OX40 agonist ivuxolimab. The source is an adult with an advanced solid tumor such as melanoma, head and neck, liver or kidney cancer.

This clone came up once. The rearrangement joins TRBV9 to TRBJ2-1; tentatively, D is TRBD1 (6 bases). V was pared by 3 bases and J by 8 bases, with 12 bases between. The CDR3 contains 13 residues. Germline V gene lookup returns CDR1 SGDLS and CDR2 YYNGEE. The CDR3 is CASSAQGLDEQFF. CDR3 bases: TGTGCCAGCAGCGCCCAGGGGTTGGATGAGCAGTTCTTC.

The V and J genes are TRBV11-2 and TRBJ2-7; 8 positions match TRBD2. Germline V gives CDR1 SGHAT, CDR2 FQNNGV. V lost 6 bases, J lost 0 bases, and 7 bases stayed unmatched. CDR3 length equals 15 residues. CDR3 bases: TGTGCCAGCAGAGAAGCGGGGGTCCCCTCCTACGAGCAGTACTTC. Translating it yields CASREAGVPSYEQYF.

The CDR3 DNA sequence: TGCGCCAGCGTAGGAGAGGGGGAATACGAGCAGTACTTC. Translating it yields CASVGEGEYEQYF. V and J are TRBV5-1 and TRBJ2-7; weak D call: TRBD1 (6 bases). V gave up 7 bases and J gave up 4 bases, with 15 bases separating them. The CDR3 totals 13 residues. Germline V lookup: CDR1 SGHRS, CDR2 YFSETQ.

The J gene is TRBJ1-2, the V gene TRBV9; 11 bases are shared with TRBD1. CDR1 SGDLS and CDR2 YYNGEE come from the germline V gene. This CDR3 is 14 amino acids long. Germline trimming cut 3 bases from V and 8 bases from J; bases unmatched to any gene: 6. CDR3 sequence reads: CASSGGQGANGYTF. In DNA form, the CDR3 reads TGTGCCAGCAGCGGCGGACAGGGGGCAAACGGCTACACCTTC.

The V call is TRBV19, the J call TRBJ2-7, with no clear D. This CDR3 region has 15 residues. V shed 5 bases and J shed 0 bases, with 14 bases lying between them. Germline CDR1 reads LNHDA; CDR2 reads SQIVND (reference sequence). The DNA of the CDR3 is TGTGCCAGTAGTTCCCACCGGGCGACCTCCTACGAGCAGTACTTC. As protein: CASSSHRATSYEQYF.

The rearrangement links TRBV19 to TRBJ2-5; D is uncertain. This CDR3 is 13 amino acids long. The V end lost 0 bases, the J end lost 4 bases, and 6 bases lay between the germline ends. CDR1 is LNHDA and CDR2 is SQIVND in the germline V gene (reference sequence). This CDR3 is CASSIDRAETQYF. CDR3 nucleotides: TGTGCCAGTAGTATAGATCGGGCAGAGACCCAGTACTTC.

In its sample, this clone was seen a few times. The rearrangement links TRBV11-1 to TRBJ2-7, with TRBD1 matching 11 bases. The CDR3 is made up of 14 amino acids. Germline V gene lookup returns CDR1 SGHAT and CDR2 FQDESV (reference sequence). Trimming at V came to 5 bases and at J to 7 bases, leaving 7 bases not matched to a gene. The CDR3 coding sequence is TGTGCCAGCAGCCAAGTAGGGACAGGGGGAGAGCAGTACTTC. Protein product: CASSQVGTGGEQYF.

This clone appeared once. This chain connects TRBV9 to TRBJ2-7; D gene unclear. Trimming took off 4 bases at V and 3 bases at J, with 14 bases between the two ends. Germline assignment: CDR1 SGDLS and CDR2 YYNGEE. The CDR3 consists of 14 residues. CDR3 amino acids: CASSPKTDYYEQYF. CDR3 bases: TGTGCCAGCAGCCCAAAAACAGATTACTACGAGCAGTACTTC.

The chain recombines TRBV6-4 with TRBJ1-2; maybe TRBD1 (6 bases). V gave up 3 bases and J gave up 4 bases, with 15 bases separating them. The CDR3 totals 15 residues. Germline-derived CDR1 and CDR2 are MRHNA and SNTAGT. The chain's CDR3 is CASSEGAGDLYGYTF. CDR3 DNA sequence: TGTGCCAGCAGTGAGGGGGCAGGGGACCTCTATGGCTACACCTTC.

This chain connects TRBV7-8 to TRBJ1-5; 8 nucleotides align to TRBD1. This CDR3 has 14 residues. Germline CDR1 and CDR2: SGHVS and FQNEAQ. With 4 bases clipped from V and 6 bases from J, the junction kept 5 bases outside the gene matches. CDR3 coding DNA: TGTGCCAGCAGCTCCTCGACAGGGGTTCAGCCCCAGCATTTT. It specifies CASSSSTGVQPQHF.

This chain joins TRBV18 and TRBJ1-3, with 9 bases lining up with TRBD1. V lost 3 bases to trimming and J lost 6 bases; unmatched junction nucleotides: 6. The CDR3 is 15 amino acids. Germline V lookup: CDR1 KGHSH, CDR2 LQKENI. The CDR3 is CASSPRDREENTIYF. The DNA for the CDR3 is TGTGCCAGCTCACCTCGGGACAGGGAAGAAAACACCATATATTTT.

This chain links TRBV4-1 with TRBJ2-6, with D perhaps TRBD1 or TRBD2 (5 bases each). Germline loops: CDR1 MGHRA, CDR2 YSYEKL. Deletions cut 1 base from V and 2 bases from J, with 9 bases between. The CDR3 has 16 residues. The CDR3 DNA sequence: TGCGCCAGCAGCCAAGGGGGGATCACTGGGGCCAACGTCCTGACTTTC. This encodes CASSQGGITGANVLTF.

The chain links TRBV9 to TRBJ2-3; 9 bases line up with TRBD1. Per germline, CDR1 SGDLS and CDR2 YYNGEE. After removal of 3 bases from V and 3 bases from J, the junction contained 8 bases not matched to a gene. The CDR3 extends over 16 amino acids. As DNA, the CDR3 is TGTGCCAGCAGCGAGACCACAGGGGGCGCGACAGATACGCAGTATTTT. It codes for CASSETTGGATDTQYF.

This chain joins TRBV27 and TRBJ1-1, with 9 positions matching TRBD1. The CDR3 totals 15 residues. The V gene end was trimmed by 3 bases and the J gene end by 5 bases; junction bases not matched to a gene: 7. The germline gives CDR1 MNHEY, CDR2 SMNVEV (reference sequence). The CDR3 DNA reads TGTGCCAGCAGTTTCACAGGGACAGGGATAACTGAAGCTTTCTTT. Its protein is CASSFTGTGITEAFF.

The chain couples TRBV30 to TRBJ1-3; D is unresolved. Trimming took 1 base from V and 0 from J, leaving 4 bases between them. The germline gives CDR1 GTSNPN, CDR2 SVGIG (reference sequence). CDR3 length equals 13 residues. The CDR3 region has the DNA TGTGCCTGGAGTGGAGGCTCTGGAAACACCATATATTTT. Protein product: CAWSGGSGNTIYF.

In the case of this clone: One end of the junction varies from germline; a read error may be responsible. The DNA of the CDR3 is TGCGCCAGCAGCCAAGATGTTATTACCGGGACCGATTTT. Protein product: CASSQDVITGTDF. The rearrangement uses TRBV4-1 and TRBJ1-1, with D maybe TRBD1 (5 bases). The CDR3 covers 13 residues. CDR1 and CDR2 from the germline V gene are MGHRA and YSYEKL.

This sequence joins TRBV6-6 and TRBJ2-1; no firm D call. V lost 0 bases, J lost 1 base, and 10 bases lay in between. The CDR3 has 16 residues. From germline, CDR1 is MNHNY and CDR2 SVGAGI (reference sequence). The CDR3 reads CASSYSSPISYNEQFF. In DNA, the CDR3 is TGTGCCAGCAGTTACTCTAGCCCCATATCCTACAATGAGCAGTTCTTC.

A single count supports this clone. The J gene is TRBJ2-4, the V gene TRBV5-6, with D unresolved. The V gene lost 4 bases and the J gene lost 1 base, with 9 bases spanning the gap. The CDR3 is 14 residues long. Germline CDR1 reads SGHDT; CDR2 reads YYEEEE. The CDR3 sequence: CASSLGLAKNIQYF. CDR3 sequence (DNA): TGTGCCAGCAGCCTCGGGTTGGCCAAAAACATTCAGTACTTC.

The chain uses TRBV7-2 and TRBJ2-5; D is perhaps TRBD1 or TRBD2 (5 bases each). The V end was cut by 5 bases, the J end by 9 bases, with 22 bases between. CDR3 length equals 15 residues. Germline CDR1 and CDR2: SGHTA and FQGNSA. CDR3 sequence (DNA): TGTGCCAGCAGCCCTCAGGGCAGCGGTCAGGCCTCCCAGTACTTC. Its protein is CASSPQGSGQASQYF.

V and J are TRBV29-1 and TRBJ2-7; a weak D match, TRBD2 (6 bases). Germline CDR1 SQVTM, CDR2 ANQGSEA. The CDR3 is 13 residues long. The V end lost 6 bases, the J end lost 2 bases, and 14 bases lay between the germline ends. The chain's CDR3 is CSVGRQIPYEQYF. CDR3 in DNA: TGCAGCGTGGGGAGGCAGATTCCCTACGAGCAGTACTTC.

The V and J genes are TRBV23-1 and TRBJ2-4; D gene uncertain. TRBV23-1 is sorted into the ORF group, with uncertain function. This CDR3 has 14 residues. V shed 4 bases and J shed 8 bases, with 15 bases lying between them. The CDR3 protein is CASSRQTAMDIQYF. The CDR3 coding sequence is TGCGCCAGCAGTCGGCAGACGGCGATGGACATTCAGTACTTC.

In DNA form, the CDR3 reads TGTGCCAGCAGGAAAGAAACGACAGGGGGAAGTGGCTACACCTTC. Translation gives CASRKETTGGSGYTF. This rearrangement joins TRBV2 to TRBJ1-2; 9 bases agree with TRBD1. The germline V gene has CDR1 SNHLY and CDR2 FYNNEI. V shed 6 bases and J 7 bases; nucleotides not matched to a gene: 12. The CDR3 spans 15 residues.

The CDR3 loop is CASGQGFTGTEAFF. The DNA for the CDR3 is TGTGCCAGCGGACAGGGGTTCACGGGCACTGAAGCTTTCTTT. V is TRBV2 and J is TRBJ1-1; 9 nucleotides line up with TRBD1. CDR3 length: 14 residues. The trim removed 8 bases at V and 4 bases at J, leaving 8 bases unmatched. Germline CDR1 and CDR2: SNHLY and FYNNEI.

This rearrangement joins TRBV10-2 to TRBJ1-5, with a tentative D call TRBD1 (6 bases). Germline CDR1 and CDR2: WSHSY and SAAADI. The CDR3 totals 15 residues. Trimming took off 4 bases at V and 5 bases at J, with 15 bases between the two ends. The CDR3 DNA follows: TGCGCCAGCAGTGCCCTGGGGGCGGGAGATCAGCCCCAGCATTTT. Residues: CASSALGAGDQPQHF.

The V gene is TRBV19, the J gene TRBJ1-3; D is undetermined. The CDR3 is 17 amino acids. Trimming left V 7 bases short and J 3 bases short, with 22 bases between. Germline V gives CDR1 LNHDA, CDR2 SQIVND (reference sequence). CDR3 in DNA: TGTGCCAGTACTAAAAGATCGGAGTTTTCAAGTGGAAACACCATATATTTT. It codes for CASTKRSEFSSGNTIYF.

The rearrangement uses TRBV27 and TRBJ2-3; the match to TRBD1 covers 8 bases. Trimming at V came to 5 bases and at J to 15 bases, leaving 13 bases not matched to a gene. Germline V gene data show CDR1 as MNHEY and CDR2 as SMNVEV (reference sequence). The CDR3 consists of 13 residues. CDR3 bases: TGTGCCAGCAGTACCCGGACAGGGTACAGGGGATATTTT. This codes for CASSTRTGYRGYF.

This clone has a count of ten or more. The J gene is TRBJ1-2, the V gene TRBV7-2; D uncertain. The V end was cut by 4 bases, the J end by 4 bases, with 10 bases between. The germline gives CDR1 SGHTA, CDR2 FQGNSA. CDR3 length equals 13 residues. The CDR3 DNA sequence: TGTGCCAGCAGCTCGCCGAGGTTCTATGGCTACACCTTC. Translating it yields CASSSPRFYGYTF.

The gene calls are TRBV18 and TRBJ1-5; D is unclear. CDR1 is KGHSH, CDR2 LQKENI, per germline. V lost 2 bases and J lost 0, with 11 bases in between. The CDR3 loop spans 16 amino acids. The CDR3 protein is CASSPFSAVSNQPQHF. In DNA form, the CDR3 reads TGTGCCAGCTCACCATTTTCTGCGGTTAGCAATCAGCCCCAGCATTTT. Full variable domain (outside the CDR3, taken from reference TRBV18 and TRBJ1-5): NAGVMQNPRHLVRRRGQEARLRCSPMKGHSHVYWYRQLPEEGLKFMVYLQKENIIDESGMPKERFSAEFPKEGPSILRIQQVVRGDSAAYFCASSPFSAVSNQPQHFGDGTRLSIL.

This clone was detected once. This chain links TRBV7-9 with TRBJ1-1; D perhaps matches TRBD1 (5 bases). Trimming took off 5 bases at V and 8 bases at J, with 15 bases between the two ends. This CDR3 is built from 13 residues. Germline lookup yields CDR1 SEHNR and CDR2 FQNEAQ (reference sequence). CDR3 residues: CASSVGMQGEAFF. The CDR3 DNA reads TGTGCCAGCAGCGTCGGTATGCAGGGAGAAGCTTTCTTT.

The J gene is TRBJ1-1, the V gene TRBV19, with 7 bases fitting TRBD1. CDR3 length: 17 amino acids. CDR1 and CDR2 from the germline V gene are LNHDA and SQIVND (reference sequence). J was trimmed by 2 bases and V by 1 base; bases with no gene match: 10. The CDR3 loop is CASSIVRGRYRNTEAFF. The CDR3 region has the DNA TGTGCCAGTAGTATAGTGAGGGGGCGGTACCGCAACACTGAAGCTTTCTTT.